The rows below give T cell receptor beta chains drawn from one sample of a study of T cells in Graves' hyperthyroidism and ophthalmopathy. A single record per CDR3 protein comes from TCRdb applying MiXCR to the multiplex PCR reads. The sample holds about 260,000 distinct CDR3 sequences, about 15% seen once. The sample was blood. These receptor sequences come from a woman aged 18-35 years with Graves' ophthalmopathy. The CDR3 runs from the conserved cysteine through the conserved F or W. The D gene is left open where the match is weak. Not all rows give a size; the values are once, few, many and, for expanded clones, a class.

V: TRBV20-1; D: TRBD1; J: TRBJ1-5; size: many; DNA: TGCAGTGCTAGGGAGCCAAACAGGGGTAGCAATCAGCCCCAGCATTTT; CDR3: CSAREPNRGSNQPQHF
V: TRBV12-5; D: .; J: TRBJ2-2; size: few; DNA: TGTGCTAGTGGTTTCGGGATGACGGCGGCGAACACCGGGGAGCTGTTTTTT; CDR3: CASGFGMTAANTGELFF
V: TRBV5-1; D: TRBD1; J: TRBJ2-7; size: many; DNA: TGCGCCAGCAGCGAGGGACAGGGGGCTCGGTACGAGCAGTACTTC; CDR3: CASSEGQGARYEQYF
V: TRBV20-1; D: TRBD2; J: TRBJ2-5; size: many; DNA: TGCAGTGCTAGAGATCTAGCGGGGGGTCAAGAGACCCAGTACTTC; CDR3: CSARDLAGGQETQYF
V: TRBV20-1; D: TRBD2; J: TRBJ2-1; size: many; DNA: TGCAGTGTCAAATCGGGACTAGCGGGAGCAGGATCCTACAATGAGCAGTTCTTC; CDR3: CSVKSGLAGAGSYNEQFF
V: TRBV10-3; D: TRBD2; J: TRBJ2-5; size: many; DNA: TGTGCCATCAGTGAGCGCGGGGGGTCGGAGACCCAGTACTTC; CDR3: CAISERGGSETQYF
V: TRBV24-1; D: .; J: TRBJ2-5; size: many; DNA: TGTGCCACCAGTGATCCCGGGACTTCCCAAGAGACCCAGTACTTC; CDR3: CATSDPGTSQETQYF
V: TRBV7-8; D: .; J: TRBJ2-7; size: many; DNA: TGTGCCAGCAGCCCGAACCCTCATGACCTAGCGCTGAGAGAGTTTTCCTACGAGCAGTACTTC; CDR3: CASSPNPHDLALREFSYEQYF
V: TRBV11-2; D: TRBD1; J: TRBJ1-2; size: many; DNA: TGTGCCAGCAGCTTAGGTGGGACAGCCTTATATGGCTACACCTTC; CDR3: CASSLGGTALYGYTF
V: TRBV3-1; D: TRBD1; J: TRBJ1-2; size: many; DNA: TGTGCCAGCAGCCCTCGGGTCGACAGGGGGTATGGCTACACCTTC; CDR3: CASSPRVDRGYGYTF
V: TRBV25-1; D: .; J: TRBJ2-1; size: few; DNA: TGTGCCAGTCAGATGCCGGGACCCCCAGCACACAATGAGCAGTTCTTC; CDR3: CASQMPGPPAHNEQFF
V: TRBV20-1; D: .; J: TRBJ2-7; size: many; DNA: TGCAGTGCTAGAGAGGGAACTCTAGGGGAGCAGTACTTC; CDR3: CSAREGTLGEQYF
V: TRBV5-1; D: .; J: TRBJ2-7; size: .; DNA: TGCGCCAGCAGCTCCACAGAGGACCATTACGAGCAGTACTTC; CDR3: CASSSTEDHYEQYF
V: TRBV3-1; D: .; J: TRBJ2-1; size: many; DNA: TGTGCCAGCAGCCAAGATCCTGACAACTACAATGAGCAGTTCTTC; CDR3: CASSQDPDNYNEQFF
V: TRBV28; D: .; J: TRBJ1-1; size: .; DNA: TGTGCCAGCAGTGAACGAGGGGTGGGAACTGAAGCTTTCTTT; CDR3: CASSERGVGTEAFF
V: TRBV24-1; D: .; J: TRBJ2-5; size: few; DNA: TGTGCCACCAGTGATAGACCGGGGGAGACCCAGTACTTC; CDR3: CATSDRPGETQYF
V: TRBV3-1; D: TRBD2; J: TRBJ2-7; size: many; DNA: TGTGCCAGCAGCCAAGGCTCTCTGGGCGGGAGTTCCTACGAGCAGTACTTC; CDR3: CASSQGSLGGSSYEQYF